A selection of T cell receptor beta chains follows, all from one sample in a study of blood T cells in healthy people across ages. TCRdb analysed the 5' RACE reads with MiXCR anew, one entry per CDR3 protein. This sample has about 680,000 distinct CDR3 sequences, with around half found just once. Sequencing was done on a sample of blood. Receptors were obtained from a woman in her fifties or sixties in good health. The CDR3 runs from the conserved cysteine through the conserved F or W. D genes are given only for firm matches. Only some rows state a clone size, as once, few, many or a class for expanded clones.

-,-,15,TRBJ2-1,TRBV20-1,CSARMGRSSYNEQFF,TGCAGTGCTAGAATGGGTCGAAGCTCCTACAATGAGCAGTTCTTC
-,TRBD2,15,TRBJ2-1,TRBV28,CASSLEWGREGEQFF,TGTGCCAGCAGTTTAGAATGGGGTAGGGAGGGTGAGCAGTTCTTC
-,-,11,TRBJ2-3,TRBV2,CASSPHYTQYF,TGTGCCAGCAGCCCCCACTATACGCAGTATTTT
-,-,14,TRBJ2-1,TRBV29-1,CSVAYGLTYNEQFF,TGCAGCGTTGCCTACGGTCTGACCTACAATGAGCAGTTCTTC
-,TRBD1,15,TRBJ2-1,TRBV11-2,CASSHIRTGRGEQFF,TGTGCCAGCAGCCATATAAGGACAGGGCGCGGTGAGCAGTTCTTC
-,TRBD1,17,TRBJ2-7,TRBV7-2,CASSLDPGGVRTYEQYF,TGTGCCAGCAGCTTAGATCCAGGGGGCGTAAGAACGTACGAGCAGTACTTC
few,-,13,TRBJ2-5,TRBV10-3,CAISERGEETQYF,TGTGCCATCAGTGAGAGAGGTGAAGAGACCCAGTACTTC
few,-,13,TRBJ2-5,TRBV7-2,CASSLDGPGTQYF,TGTGCCAGCAGCTTAGATGGCCCAGGGACCCAGTACTTC
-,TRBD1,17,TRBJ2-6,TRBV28,CASSFLQGASGANVLTF,TGTGCCAGCAGTTTTCTACAGGGGGCGTCTGGGGCCAACGTCCTGACTTTC
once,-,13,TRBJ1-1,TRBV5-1,CASSAQGYTEAFF,TGCGCCAGCAGCGCACAGGGCTACACTGAAGCTTTCTTT
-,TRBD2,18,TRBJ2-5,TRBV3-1,CASSQVSGTSGRGETQYF,TGTGCCAGCAGCCAAGTGAGCGGGACTAGCGGGAGGGGGGAGACCCAGTACTTC
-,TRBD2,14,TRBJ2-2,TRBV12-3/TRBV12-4,CASSFFRRGSGLFF,TGTGCCAGCAGTTTTTTTCGGCGCGGGAGTGGGCTGTTTTTT
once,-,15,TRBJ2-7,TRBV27,CASSPSPGARGEQYF,TGTGCCAGCAGTCCCTCTCCGGGGGCGCGGGGCGAGCAGTACTTC
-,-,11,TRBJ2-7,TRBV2,CASEGNNEQYF,TGTGCCAGCGAAGGTAACAATGAGCAGTACTTC
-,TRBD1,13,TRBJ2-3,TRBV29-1,CSVDGRGLDTQYF,TGCAGCGTTGACGGCAGGGGGCTAGATACGCAGTATTTT